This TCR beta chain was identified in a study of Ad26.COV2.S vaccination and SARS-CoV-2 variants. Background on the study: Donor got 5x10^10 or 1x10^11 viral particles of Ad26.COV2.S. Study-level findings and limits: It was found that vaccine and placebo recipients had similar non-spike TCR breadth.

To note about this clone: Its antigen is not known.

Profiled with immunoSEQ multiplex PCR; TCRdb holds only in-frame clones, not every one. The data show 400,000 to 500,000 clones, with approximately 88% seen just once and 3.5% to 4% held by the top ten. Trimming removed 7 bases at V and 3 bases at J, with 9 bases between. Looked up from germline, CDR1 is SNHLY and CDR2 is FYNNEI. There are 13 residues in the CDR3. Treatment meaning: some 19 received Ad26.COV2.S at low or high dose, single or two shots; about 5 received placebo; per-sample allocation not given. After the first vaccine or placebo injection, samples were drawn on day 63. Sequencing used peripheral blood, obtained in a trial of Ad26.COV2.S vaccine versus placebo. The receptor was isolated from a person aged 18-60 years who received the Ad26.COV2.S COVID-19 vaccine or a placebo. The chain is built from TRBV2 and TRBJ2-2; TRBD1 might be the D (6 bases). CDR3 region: CASNREHTGELFF. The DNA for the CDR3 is TGTGCCAGCAACAGGGAACACACCGGGGAGCTGTTTTTT. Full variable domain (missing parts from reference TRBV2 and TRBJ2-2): EPEVTQTPSHQVTQMGQEVILRCVPISNHLYFYWYRQILGQKVEFLVSFYNNEISEKSEIFDDQFSVERPDGSNFTLKIRSTKLEDSAMYFCASNREHTGELFFGEGSRLTVL.